The entry below describes one T cell receptor beta chain. Its matching antigen is unknown. Whereas donors were nominally healthy upon sampling, unrecorded immune exposures were probable. These data are taken from a study of cytomegalovirus exposure and HLA in healthy donors. Findings and limits, study-wide: Later on, an analysis tied 15,000 to 20,000 TCR beta sequences to HLA alleles at 0.05 false discovery rate. When analyzed later, a missense DCLRE1C variant was found to be linked to TCR beta V- and J-gene trimming. Associated with cytomegalovirus, according to the listing, were around 170 TCR beta chains.

The PCR ran on 60 Vbeta and 13 Jbeta primers. The table came from immunoSEQ multiplex PCR; TCRdb's copy has only in-frame clones and leaves some out. The sample is made up of some 82,000 clones, and the top ten hold 1.1% of it. Germline V gene sequence: CDR1 SGHNT, CDR2 YYREEE (reference sequence). V was clipped by 3 bases and J by 8 bases, with 17 bases between them. The CDR3 consists of 14 residues. This clonotype was sampled from a woman aged 25 to 39 in good health and CMV-seronegative. V gene TRBV5-4 combines with J gene TRBJ1-2; perhaps TRBD1 as D (5 bases). Sequencing was done on a sample of PBMCs. The CDR3 sequence is CASSSSRRGEGYTF. The CDR3 DNA reads TGTGCCAGCAGCTCGTCGAGGAGGGGAGAAGGCTACACCTTC. The complete variable domain, with remaining parts taken from reference TRBV5-4 and TRBJ1-2, reads ETGVTQSPTHLIKTRGQQVTLRCSSQSGHNTVSWYQQALGQGPQFIFQYYREEENGRGNFPPRFSGLQFPNYSSELNVNALELDDSALYLCASSSSRRGEGYTFGSGTRLTVV.